Listed below are T cell receptor beta chains from one sample, sequenced in a study of RUNX1 and TCR beta rearrangement in T-cell leukemia. TCRdb redid the calling of the PCR reads with MiXCR, one entry per CDR3 protein. The sample includes approximately 730 distinct CDR3 sequences, roughly 29% seen only once; the top ten take around two fifths. Material: blood. These receptor sequences come from a male donor with T-cell acute lymphoblastic leukemia. CDR3s include the opening cysteine and the closing phenylalanine or tryptophan. A D gene is named only where the DNA matches it firmly. Not all rows give a size; the values are once, few, many and, for expanded clones, a class.

>TRBV28|-|TRBJ2-7|-
CASSLTHRTYEQYF
TGTGCCAGCAGCCTGACCCATAGGACCTACGAGCAGTACTTC
>TRBV10-3|-|TRBJ2-3|-
CATRQASTDTQYF
TGTGCCACTCGACAGGCTAGCACAGATACGCAGTATTTT
>TRBV20-1|-|TRBJ1-1|large
CSARAPAVNTEAFF
TGCAGTGCTAGGGCCCCGGCGGTGAACACTGAAGCTTTCTTT
>TRBV20-1|-|TRBJ2-1|medium-sized
CSAPVAVDNEQFF
TGCAGTGCTCCTGTGGCGGTCGACAATGAGCAGTTCTTC
>TRBV27|TRBD1|TRBJ1-1|-
CASSLRGTGTTEAFF
TGTGCCAGCAGTTTAAGAGGGACAGGGACTACTGAAGCTTTCTTT
>TRBV5-1|-|TRBJ1-3|few
CASSLTGNTIYF
TGCGCCAGCAGCTTGACTGGAAACACCATATATTTT
>TRBV7-9|TRBD1|TRBJ1-5|-
CASSHLQGPAGQPQHF
TGTGCCAGCAGCCATTTACAGGGGCCAGCGGGTCAGCCCCAGCATTTT
>TRBV5-6|-|TRBJ1-5|-
CASSLGGGDQPQHF
TGTGCCAGCAGCTTGGGAGGGGGGGATCAGCCCCAGCATTTT
>TRBV15|-|TRBJ1-3|-
CATSRDGRPKSSGNTIYF
TGTGCCACCAGCAGAGATGGGAGGCCGAAGAGCTCTGGAAACACCATATATTTT
>TRBV15|-|TRBJ1-1|large
CATSRDMGGTEAFF
TGTGCCACCAGCAGAGATATGGGGGGCACTGAAGCTTTCTTT
>TRBV15|-|TRBJ1-4|few
CATSSGQKNEKLFF
TGTGCCACCAGCAGCGGACAGAAGAATGAAAAACTGTTTTTT
>TRBV5-1|-|TRBJ1-3|-
CASNQISGNTIYF
TGCGCCAGCAACCAAATCTCTGGAAACACTATATATTTT
>TRBV3-1|-|TRBJ1-2|few
CASTQSGDGYTF
TGTGCCAGCACCCAGTCGGGGGATGGCTACACCTTC
>TRBV6-1|-|TRBJ1-6|-
CASGTYNSPLHF
TGTGCCAGCGGGACATATAATTCACCCCTCCACTTT
>TRBV5-4|-|TRBJ2-3|medium-sized
CASSPGFGVTDTQYF
TGTGCCAGCAGCCCGGGGTTTGGCGTAACAGATACGCAGTATTTT
>TRBV7-2|TRBD1|TRBJ1-1|-
CASSAREGASSEAFF
TGTGCCAGCAGCGCCCGGGAGGGGGCGAGCTCTGAAGCTTTCTTT
>TRBV20-1|TRBD2|TRBJ2-1|large
CSARNLAGGDRPISSYNEQFF
TGCAGTGCTAGAAATCTAGCGGGAGGAGATCGGCCTATCAGCTCCTACAATGAGCAGTTCTTC
>TRBV19|-|TRBJ2-1|medium-sized
CASRGQGESYNEQFF
TGTGCCAGCCGGGGGCAGGGGGAATCCTACAATGAGCAGTTCTTC
>TRBV19|-|TRBJ1-3|-
CASSLLGVTGSSGNTIYF
TGTGCCAGTAGTCTACTTGGAGTAACAGGGAGCTCTGGAAACACCATATATTTT
>TRBV5-1|-|TRBJ2-1|medium-sized
CASSIGGGATGDNEQFF
TGCGCCAGCAGCATTGGGGGTGGGGCGACGGGAGACAATGAGCAGTTCTTC
>TRBV11-2|-|TRBJ1-3|large
CASSLEWSVSFRNTIYF
TGTGCCAGCAGCTTAGAGTGGTCCGTATCATTTAGAAACACCATATATTTT
>TRBV14|TRBD1|TRBJ1-6|-
CASRSTMTGSNSPLHF
TGTGCCAGCAGATCGACGATGACAGGGAGCAATTCACCCCTCCACTTT
>TRBV5-4|-|TRBJ2-1|-
CASSLGATPENEQFF
TGTGCCAGCAGCTTAGGGGCCACCCCAGAAAATGAGCAGTTCTTC
>TRBV10-1|-|TRBJ2-1|large
CASSESRNEQFF
TGCGCCAGCAGTGAGTCGAGGAATGAGCAGTTCTTC
>TRBV28|-|TRBJ1-2|few
CATSYRYGYTF
TGTGCCACCTCGTATCGCTATGGCTACACCTTC
>TRBV4-3|TRBD1|TRBJ2-7|few
CASSQDRDRAYEQYF
TGCGCCAGCAGCCAAGACCGGGACAGGGCCTACGAGCAGTACTTC
>TRBV4-1|-|TRBJ2-2|medium-sized
CASSQQGLVTGELFF
TGCGCCAGCAGCCAACAGGGGCTGGTCACCGGGGAGCTGTTTTTT
>TRBV20-1|-|TRBJ2-7|medium-sized
CSAGQSYEQYF
TGCAGTGCCGGCCAGTCCTACGAGCAGTACTTC
>TRBV4-1|-|TRBJ2-7|few
CASSQEGQLYEQYF
TGCGCCAGCAGCCAAGAAGGACAGCTCTACGAGCAGTACTTC
>TRBV10-3|TRBD2|TRBJ2-7|medium-sized
CAIRDSGGIDEQYF
TGTGCCATCAGGGATAGCGGGGGGATAGACGAGCAGTACTTC
>TRBV5-1|-|TRBJ1-1|-
CASSLSLTGEAFF
TGCGCCAGCTCCCTTTCCCTAACAGGAGAAGCTTTCTTT
>TRBV28|-|TRBJ2-7|-
CASSLFRDSSYEQYF
TGTGCCAGCAGTTTATTCCGGGACTCCTCCTACGAGCAGTACTTC
>TRBV30|-|TRBJ2-7|medium-sized
CAWSVRLASSYEQYF
TGTGCCTGGAGTGTTAGGTTAGCTAGCAGCTACGAGCAGTACTTC
>TRBV7-6|-|TRBJ2-3|-
CASSLGGTQYF
TGTGCCAGCAGCTTAGGGGGTACGCAGTATTTT
>TRBV11-2|-|TRBJ2-7|medium-sized
CASSLITYEQYF
TGTGCCAGCAGCTTAATTACGTACGAGCAGTACTTC
>TRBV14|TRBD1|TRBJ1-4|few
CASSHDRVKLFF
TGTGCCAGCAGCCACGACAGGGTAAAACTGTTTTTT
>TRBV9|-|TRBJ1-1|few
CASSPRLNTEAFF
TGTGCCAGCAGCCCAAGACTGAACACTGAAGCTTTCTTT
>TRBV12-3/TRBV12-4|TRBD2|TRBJ2-1|-
CASSFEGLAGGGPYNEQFF
TGTGCCAGCAGTTTCGAGGGACTAGCGGGGGGGGGGCCCTACAATGAGCAGTTCTTC
>TRBV12-3/TRBV12-4|-|TRBJ2-4|-
CASSLGGNIQYF
TGTGCCAGCAGTTTGGGCGGAAACATTCAGTACTTC
>TRBV11-2|-|TRBJ2-2|large
CASSLVRTSSTGELFF
TGTGCCAGCAGCCTCGTGAGGACCAGTTCAACCGGGGAGCTGTTTTTT
>TRBV20-1|-|TRBJ2-3|few
CSARGTPGTSFLGTDTQYF
TGCAGTGCTAGAGGCACCCCCGGGACCTCATTTTTGGGCACAGATACGCAGTATTTT
>TRBV20-1|-|TRBJ1-5|large
CSARVVAAWSGNQPQHF
TGCAGTGCTAGAGTGGTGGCAGCATGGAGTGGCAATCAGCCCCAGCATTTT
>TRBV6-1|TRBD1|TRBJ1-5|-
CASRAPFGTENNQPQHF
TGTGCCAGCAGGGCCCCCTTTGGGACAGAAAACAATCAGCCCCAGCATTTT
>TRBV11-2|-|TRBJ1-1|large
CASSSAGSNTEAFF
TGTGCCAGCAGCTCCGCAGGGTCGAACACTGAAGCTTTCTTT
>TRBV28|TRBD1|TRBJ1-1|large
CAIVRDRVLNTEAFF
TGTGCCATCGTCCGGGACAGGGTTTTGAACACTGAAGCTTTCTTT
>TRBV11-1|-|TRBJ2-2|hyperexpanded
CASSSPGDGELFF
TGTGCCAGCAGCTCTCCAGGGGACGGGGAGCTGTTTTTT
>TRBV11-2|-|TRBJ1-1|large
CASSKEGGKGTEAFF
TGTGCCAGCAGCAAAGAGGGAGGGAAAGGGACTGAAGCTTTCTTT
>TRBV20-1|-|TRBJ1-4|large
CSVSDRRLNATNEKLFF
TGCAGTGTCTCAGACCGTCGCCTCAATGCAACTAATGAAAAACTGTTTTTT
>TRBV12-3/TRBV12-4|-|TRBJ1-3|large
CASSLTALASPGF
TGTGCCAGCAGTTTAACAGCCCTCGCATCCCCCGGATTT
>TRBV28|TRBD1|TRBJ1-6|-
CASSGTGVGSPLHF
TGTGCCAGCAGTGGGACAGGGGTTGGATCACCCCTCCACTTT
>TRBV10-3|TRBD1|TRBJ1-2|large
CAIRDRGNSGRYTF
TGTGCCATCAGGGACAGGGGAAACTCTGGGCGCTACACCTTC
>TRBV4-1|TRBD1|TRBJ2-3|-
CASSHATGEDTDTQYF
TGCGCCAGCAGCCATGCGACAGGGGAAGACACAGATACGCAGTATTTT
>TRBV5-6|-|TRBJ1-1|large
CASSGDPPSWSFF
TGTGCCAGCAGCGGGGACCCTCCGAGTTGGTCTTTCTTT
>TRBV5-6|-|TRBJ1-4|large
CASSSPPGVFGEKLFF
TGTGCCAGCAGCTCGCCCCCAGGGGTATTCGGTGAAAAACTGTTTTTT
>TRBV3-1|-|TRBJ1-2|-
CASSQDTVNYGYTF
TGTGCCAGCAGCCAAGACACAGTGAACTATGGCTACACCTTC
>TRBV11-2|-|TRBJ1-1|large
CASGMNTEAFF
TGTGCCAGCGGGATGAACACTGAAGCTTTCTTT
>TRBV30|-|TRBJ1-1|-
CAWRVQPGWGSTEAFF
TGTGCCTGGAGGGTACAACCAGGGTGGGGATCCACTGAAGCTTTCTTT
>TRBV6-2/TRBV6-3|-|TRBJ2-1|-
CASSYRDEQFF
TGTGCCAGCAGTTACCGAGATGAGCAGTTCTTC